Listed here is a single T cell receptor beta chain. Its antigen is undetermined. Germline values: CDR1 MNHNS, CDR2 SASEGT. V lost 6 bases, J lost 8 bases, and 17 bases lay in between. CDR3 size: 14 residues. These data come from a study of cytomegalovirus exposure and HLA in healthy donors. Whole-study findings and limits: Many donors carried some public TCRs, although rarity characterized most TCR sequences. First-cohort TCR clusters were later found to tend to co-occur in the 120 validation repertoires.

Assay: immunoSEQ multiplex PCR; the TCRdb copy retains only in-frame clones and omits some. Seen here are some 250,000 clones, about 90% observed once, and the top ten hold less than 0.4%. The receptor comes from a woman aged 18 to 35 in good health and CMV-seronegative. The chain recombines TRBV6-1 with TRBJ2-1, with a weak D call TRBD2 (5 bases). Sequencing input: PBMCs. The DNA for the CDR3 is TGTGCCAGCAGGGACTCCGACCCGCTCCATGAGCAGTTCTTC. It yields the protein CASRDSDPLHEQFF.